This T cell receptor (beta chain) comes out of a study of CD8 T cells in ankylosing spondylitis. Study-wide points: In peripheral blood, disease-linked CD8+ clones occurred at relatively low frequencies. According to the report, clones linked to the disease were significantly enriched in matched synovial fluid samples taken from ankylosing spondylitis patients. Blood of patients with ankylosing spondylitis appeared to be characterized by a TCR beta motif of about eight highly homologous variants.

This clonotype showed up just a few times. The antigen remains undetermined. The TCR beta libraries were generated through quantitative 5'-RACE incorporating molecular barcodes. TCRdb reprocessed the 5' RACE reads via MiXCR and lists one record per CDR3 protein. The sample yields about 36,000 distinct CDR3 sequences, about 11% seen once. The sequencing sample was made of synovial fluid, either unsorted or a sorted T cell fraction (not recorded which). This TCR came from a male donor with ankylosing spondylitis.

The chain's CDR3 is CASSYSSGPPTYNEQFF. For the CDR3, the DNA is TGTGCCAGCAGTTACTCATCGGGACCACCAACCTACAATGAGCAGTTCTTC. The V gene is TRBV6-5, the J gene TRBJ2-1; the D gene could be TRBD1 or TRBD2 (5 bases each). V lost 0 bases and J lost 2, with 14 bases in between. Germline CDR1 MNHEY, CDR2 SVGAGI. The CDR3 has 17 residues.